The clone carrying this T cell receptor (beta chain) was observed a few times. What it binds is unknown. TCRdb passed the reads through MiXCR, listing each CDR3 protein once. The sample shows approximately 770,000 distinct CDR3 sequences, almost 30% of them seen only once. This sample was included in a study of T cell repertoires in cytomegalovirus infection. Overall study context: Recently identified HLA-C-restricted CMV epitopes were used, and well-studied HLA-B-restricted CMV epitopes were used as well. Matching HLA type and CMV infection were both indicated by public TCR beta signatures.

Regarding the study as a whole: There were HLA-C-restricted CMV-specific TCR beta clonotypes dominating the ex vivo response. People with CMV and the relevant HLA were identified by cumulative public TCR beta family frequency.

Sample: cultured CD8+ T cells from PBMCs, taken from culture after CMV antigen stimulation. This sequence was found in a human donor in good health (CMV status not recorded). Some clones in this sample may be carry-over from other donors' samples.

The CDR3 DNA is TGCGCCAGCAGCTTGGACGGCTCAGGGATAGGGGAAGAGACCCAGTACTTC. Translated: CASSLDGSGIGEETQYF. The rearrangement links TRBV5-1 to TRBJ2-5, with D possibly matching TRBD1 (5 bases). V was shortened by 0 bases and J by 3 bases, with 18 bases between the two germline ends. The CDR3 runs 17 residues. Germline CDR1 and CDR2: SGHRS and YFSETQ. The full variable domain, completed using reference TRBV5-1 and TRBJ2-5, is KAGVTQTPRYLIKTRGQQVTLSCSPISGHRSVSWYQQTPGQGLQFLFEYFSETQRNKGNFPGRFSGRQFSNSRSEMNVSTLELGDSALYLCASSLDGSGIGEETQYFGPGTRLLVL.